The 27 T cell receptor beta chains below were found in one sample sequenced in a study of blood T cell repertoires in COVID-19. The repertoire was sequenced with immunoSEQ multiplex PCR; TCRdb's copy has only in-frame clones and lacks some. The table includes 250,000 to 300,000 clones, around 90% detected once. Sequenced material: peripheral blood. Receptors were obtained from a woman between 55 and 75 years old with COVID-19, enrolled during active disease.

The chain is built from TRBV2 and TRBJ2-3; 9 nucleotides align to TRBD2. Looked up from germline, CDR1 is SNHLY and CDR2 is FYNNEI. The CDR3 spans 15 residues. Germline trimming cut 3 bases from V and 7 bases from J; bases unmatched to any gene: 8. CDR3 bases: TGTGCCAGCAGTGATGTGGGCGGGAGGGGGAATACGCAGTATTTT. This translates into CASSDVGGRGNTQYF.

This chain links TRBV6-6 with TRBJ1-4, with D possibly matching TRBD1 (5 bases). The CDR3 is made up of 12 amino acids. Germline lookup yields CDR1 MNHNY and CDR2 SVGAGI (reference sequence). The V end lost 4 bases, the J end lost 15 bases, and 15 bases lay between the germline ends. In DNA form, the CDR3 reads TGTGCCAGCAGTTTAAACCGGGACTTGGTGTTTTTT. Protein product: CASSLNRDLVFF.

This clone appeared once. The V gene is TRBV19, the J gene TRBJ1-1; 7 nucleotides agree with TRBD1. J lost 3 bases, V lost 6 bases, and 1 base had no gene match. CDR3 size: 12 residues. The V gene's germline CDR1 is LNHDA and CDR2 SQIVND (reference sequence). For the CDR3, the DNA is TGTGCCAGTAGACAGGGGTACACTGAAGCTTTCTTT. Its translation: CASRQGYTEAFF.

CDR3 sequence reads: CASHGQGYEKLFF. In DNA form, the CDR3 reads TGTGCCAGCCACGGACAGGGCTATGAAAAACTGTTTTTT. V gene TRBV18 combines with J gene TRBJ1-4; 8 positions agree with TRBD1. Germline V gene sequence: CDR1 KGHSH, CDR2 LQKENI. The CDR3 is made up of 13 amino acids. V gave up 8 bases and J gave up 6 bases; unmatched junction bases: 5. Variable domain in full (rest from reference TRBV18 and TRBJ1-4): NAGVMQNPRHLVRRRGQEARLRCSPMKGHSHVYWYRQLPEEGLKFMVYLQKENIIDESGMPKERFSAEFPKEGPSILRIQQVVRGDSAAYFCASHGQGYEKLFFGSGTQLSVL.

The V and J genes are TRBV6-5 and TRBJ1-5; TRBD1 agrees at 10 bases. The CDR3 runs 15 residues. The V and J ends lost 6 bases and 7 bases, in that order; junction bases with no gene match: 9. CDR1 and CDR2 from the germline V gene are MNHEY and SVGAGI. The CDR3, as DNA: TGTGCCAGCAGCTCGACAGGGGGCGATGGGCAGCCCCAGCATTTT. This translates into CASSSTGGDGQPQHF.

CDR3 region: CASSPEGGEKTQYF. CDR3 sequence (DNA): TGTGCCAGCAGCCCCGAGGGGGGGGAGAAGACCCAGTACTTC. The V and J genes are TRBV7-9 and TRBJ2-5; D perhaps matches TRBD2 (7 bases). The CDR3 extends over 14 amino acids. Germline CDR1 reads SEHNR; CDR2 reads FQNEAQ (reference sequence). The V end was cut by 5 bases, the J end by 6 bases, with 16 bases between. The full variable domain, in which reference TRBV7-9 and TRBJ2-5 provide the parts outside the CDR3, is DTGVSQNPRHKITKRGQNVTFRCDPISEHNRLYWYRQTLGQGPEFLTYFQNEAQLEKSRLLSDRFSAERPKGSFSTLEIQRTEQGDSAMYLCASSPEGGEKTQYFGPGTRLLVL.

Concerning this clone: At the DNA level, this CDR3 is encoded by other sequences in the same sample as well. The chain uses TRBV27 and TRBJ1-5, with D perhaps TRBD1 (5 bases). The CDR3 contains 14 residues. Germline V CDR1 and CDR2: MNHEY, SMNVEV (reference sequence). Trimming removed 2 bases from V and 1 base from J, with 6 bases in between. CDR3 in amino acids: CASSLRGSNQPQHF. DNA of the CDR3: TGTGCCAGCAGTTTAAGGGGCAGCAATCAGCCCCAGCATTTT.

This sequence joins TRBV20-1 and TRBJ2-7; D is undetermined. The germline gives CDR1 DFQATT, CDR2 SNEGSKA (reference sequence). The CDR3 is 16 amino acids. With 3 bases removed from V and 1 base from J, the gap between germline ends came to 19 bases. DNA for the CDR3: TGCAGTGCTAGTTCGATTGAGGTGGGTAGGTCCTACGAGCAGTACTTC. Residues: CSASSIEVGRSYEQYF.

This clone was detected only once. CDR3 protein: CASRRTLSSTDTQYF. As DNA, the CDR3 is TGTGCCAGCAGGAGAACTTTATCTAGCACAGATACGCAGTATTTT. The gene calls are TRBV27 and TRBJ2-3; D gene uncertain. V was pared by 6 bases and J by 0 bases, with 13 bases between. CDR3 size: 15 residues. The germline V gene encodes CDR1 MNHEY and CDR2 SMNVEV (reference sequence).

This rearrangement joins TRBV3-1 (or the pseudogene TRBV3-2) to TRBJ2-1, with 7 bases aligning to TRBD1. Germline CDR1 and CDR2: LGHDT and YNNKEL (reference sequence). The CDR3 loop spans 15 amino acids. Germline trimming cut 5 bases from V and 2 bases from J; bases unmatched to any gene: 6. The CDR3 DNA is TGTGCCAGCAGCGGCAGGGGGTTCACCTACAATGAGCAGTTCTTC. This sequence encodes CASSGRGFTYNEQFF.

The chain employs TRBV2 and TRBJ1-2, with TRBD1 matching over 12 bases. From germline, CDR1 is SNHLY and CDR2 FYNNEI. CDR3 length: 14 amino acids. The trim removed 6 bases at V and 6 bases at J, leaving 5 bases unmatched. CDR3 DNA sequence: TGTGCCAGCAGGGGGACAGGGGGCTGGGATGGCTACACCTTC. Translation: CASRGTGGWDGYTF.

V is TRBV5-5 and J is TRBJ1-6; possibly TRBD1 for D (6 bases). In germline, CDR1 is SGHKS, CDR2 YYEKEE (reference sequence). Trimming shortened V by 0 bases and J by 8 bases, and 24 bases separated the two germline ends. CDR3 length: 19 residues. CDR3 DNA sequence: TGTGCCAGCAGCTTGGTGGGGACACAGGCGCACCTCTTGGATTCACCCCTCCACTTT. Amino acid sequence: CASSLVGTQAHLLDSPLHF.

This rearrangement joins TRBV10-3 to TRBJ1-4, with 8 bases fitting TRBD1. The germline gives CDR1 ENHRY, CDR2 SYGVKD. The V gene end was trimmed by 10 bases and the J gene end by 2 bases; junction bases not matched to a gene: 6. The CDR3 is made up of 14 amino acids. The CDR3 nucleotides read TGTGCCACCAGACAGGGGTCGACTAATGAAAAACTGTTTTTT. It is translated as CATRQGSTNEKLFF.

As regards this clone: The same CDR3 is also encoded by other DNA sequences in this sample. The CDR3 DNA sequence: TGCAGCGTTGGCGGCGGGAGCACAGATACGCAGTATTTT. It translates to CSVGGGSTDTQYF. The chain uses TRBV29-1 and TRBJ2-3; D may be TRBD2 (5 bases). This CDR3 has 13 residues. Germline CDR1 reads SQVTM; CDR2 reads ANQGSEA. V shed 4 bases and J shed 0 bases, with 8 bases lying between them.

This chain connects TRBV6-1 to TRBJ2-5, with 7 nucleotides matching TRBD2. Germline CDR1 MNHNS, CDR2 SASEGT. Germline trimming cut 0 bases from V and 4 bases from J; bases unmatched to any gene: 2. The CDR3 spans 14 residues. CDR3 in amino acids: CASSEAGGLETQYF. CDR3 bases: TGTGCCAGCAGTGAAGCGGGGGGGTTAGAGACCCAGTACTTC.

The chain links TRBV18 to TRBJ1-2, with TRBD1 matching 8 bases. Losses at the gene ends were 3 bases for V and 2 bases for J; bases not matched to a gene: 8. The CDR3 has 16 amino acids. Per the germline V gene, CDR1 is KGHSH and CDR2 is LQKENI. This chain's CDR3 is CASSPTGAGSNYGYTF. CDR3 DNA: TGTGCCAGCTCACCGACAGGGGCAGGTTCGAACTATGGCTACACCTTC. Drawing the rest from reference TRBV18 and TRBJ1-2, the complete variable domain is NAGVMQNPRHLVRRRGQEARLRCSPMKGHSHVYWYRQLPEEGLKFMVYLQKENIIDESGMPKERFSAEFPKEGPSILRIQQVVRGDSAAYFCASSPTGAGSNYGYTFGSGTRLTVV.

As regards this clone: Its ends do not fully match the called genes, so a read error is possible. The V gene is TRBV11-2, the J gene TRBJ2-1, with 8 bases matching TRBD2. The germline gives CDR1 SGHAT, CDR2 FQNNGV. The CDR3 consists of 13 residues. In DNA form, the CDR3 reads TGTGCCAGCAGCTTAGAACCGGGGGGGTCGTGGATCTTC. This gives the protein CASSLEPGGSWIF.

This chain uses TRBV30 with TRBJ2-3; 11 bases map to TRBD2. The CDR3 spans 15 residues. J gave up 4 bases and V 0 bases, and 3 bases lay outside the gene matches. The germline V gene encodes CDR1 GTSNPN and CDR2 SVGIG (reference sequence). The CDR3 loop reads CAWSVLAGVADTQYF. The DNA for the CDR3 is TGTGCCTGGAGTGTACTAGCGGGGGTCGCAGATACGCAGTATTTT.

J is TRBJ1-3 and V is TRBV2; 7 positions match TRBD1. Losses at the gene ends were 9 bases for V and 3 bases for J; bases not matched to a gene: 11. Germline-derived CDR1 and CDR2 are SNHLY and FYNNEI. This CDR3 contains 15 residues. The CDR3 DNA reads as TGTGCCAGTGTCGACAGGGCCGTCGGTGGAAACACCATATATTTT. It is translated as CASVDRAVGGNTIYF.

The chain combines TRBV10-3 with TRBJ1-5, with 7 nucleotides matching TRBD1. Germline CDR1 reads ENHRY; CDR2 reads SYGVKD. CDR3 length equals 13 residues. The V gene end was trimmed by 10 bases and the J gene end by 7 bases; junction bases not matched to a gene: 10. CDR3 bases: TGTGCCAGCACCGGACAGGTTAACCAGCCCCAGCATTTT. It encodes CASTGQVNQPQHF.

The rearrangement uses TRBV18 and TRBJ1-2; 9 nucleotides agree with TRBD1. V trimming: 4 bases; J trimming: 6 bases; junction bases outside the gene matches: 9. Germline V gene data show CDR1 as KGHSH and CDR2 as LQKENI. This CDR3 region has 15 residues. In nucleotides, the CDR3 is TGTGCCAGCTCACTCTACGGGGACAGGGAAAATGGCTACACCTTC. Translation gives CASSLYGDRENGYTF.

This clone appeared a few times. The V call is TRBV6-1, the J call TRBJ1-2; D is possibly TRBD1 (6 bases). From germline, CDR1 is MNHNS and CDR2 SASEGT. The CDR3 has 14 residues. V was cut by 2 bases and J by 3 bases, with 10 bases left in between. The CDR3 reads CASSELWTDYGYTF. CDR3 nucleotide sequence: TGTGCCAGCAGTGAACTCTGGACAGACTATGGCTACACCTTC.

The chain carries TRBV5-5 and TRBJ1-6; 8 bases align to TRBD1. The trim removed 1 base at V and 10 bases at J, leaving 4 bases unmatched. This CDR3 is built from 14 residues. Germline values: CDR1 SGHKS, CDR2 YYEKEE (reference sequence). The CDR3 spells CASSLRQGLSPLHF. CDR3 in DNA: TGTGCCAGCAGCTTGCGACAGGGGCTCTCACCCCTCCACTTT.

The chain combines TRBV7-9 with TRBJ1-4; no reliable D call. Trimming left V 3 bases short and J 4 bases short, with 9 bases between. Germline V gives CDR1 SEHNR, CDR2 FQNEAQ (reference sequence). The CDR3 contains 14 residues. The CDR3 here is CASSLATDNEKLFF. CDR3 coding DNA: TGTGCCAGCAGCTTGGCAACAGATAATGAAAAACTGTTTTTT.

A word on this clone: Germline is not matched at one junction end, which may reflect a read error. This sequence joins TRBV27 and TRBJ2-2; perhaps TRBD2 as D (5 bases). Germline values: CDR1 MNHEY, CDR2 SMNVEV (reference sequence). The CDR3 is made up of 15 amino acids. The CDR3 nucleotides are TGTGCCAGCAGTTTATCGATCGGGAACGCCGGGGAGCTGTTTTTT. Protein sequence: CASSLSIGNAGELFF.

V usage is TRBV3-1 (or the pseudogene TRBV3-2) and J usage is TRBJ1-2; D is uncertain. Per germline, CDR1 LGHDT and CDR2 YNNKEL (reference sequence). Trimming pared 4 bases from V and 0 bases from J, leaving 6 bases between. CDR3 length equals 13 residues. The CDR3 region has the DNA TGTGCCAGCAGCCCAAGCCCTAACTATGGCTACACCTTC. This gives the protein CASSPSPNYGYTF.

The rearrangement links TRBV6-4 to TRBJ2-2, with TRBD1 identical over 8 bases. The CDR3 is 15 residues long. Trimming at V came to 4 bases and at J to 4 bases, leaving 5 bases not matched to a gene. The germline CDR1 and CDR2 sequences are MRHNA and SNTAGT. The CDR3 sequence: CASSADRAGTGELFF. The DNA for the CDR3 is TGTGCCAGCAGTGCGGACAGGGCGGGCACCGGGGAGCTGTTTTTT.